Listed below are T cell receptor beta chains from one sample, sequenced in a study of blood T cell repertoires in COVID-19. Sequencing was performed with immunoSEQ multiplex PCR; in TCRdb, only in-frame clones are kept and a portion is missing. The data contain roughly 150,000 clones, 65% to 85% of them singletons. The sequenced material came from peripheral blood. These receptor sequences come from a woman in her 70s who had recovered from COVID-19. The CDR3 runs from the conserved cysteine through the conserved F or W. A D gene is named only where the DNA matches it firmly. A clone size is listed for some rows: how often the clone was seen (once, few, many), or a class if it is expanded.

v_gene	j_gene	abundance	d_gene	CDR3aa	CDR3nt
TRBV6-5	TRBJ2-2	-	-	CASSAMRTGELFF	TGTGCCAGCAGCGCGATGAGGACCGGGGAGCTGTTTTTT
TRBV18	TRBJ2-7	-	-	CASSPPGHNSYEQYF	TGTGCCAGCTCACCACCGGGACACAACTCCTACGAGCAGTACTTC
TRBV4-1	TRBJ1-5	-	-	CASSQVGAGQGQPQHF	TGCGCCAGCAGCCAAGTGGGGGCGGGCCAAGGTCAGCCCCAGCATTTT
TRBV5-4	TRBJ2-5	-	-	CASSRGALETQYF	TGTGCCAGCAGCCGGGGGGCCTTAGAGACCCAGTACTTC
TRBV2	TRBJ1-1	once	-	CASIPGGAKGAEAFF	TGTGCCAGCATACCCGGGGGAGCGAAGGGCGCTGAAGCTTTCTTT
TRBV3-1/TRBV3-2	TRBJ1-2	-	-	CASSRQGTNYGYTF	TGTGCCAGCAGCCGCCAGGGGACCAACTATGGCTACACCTTC
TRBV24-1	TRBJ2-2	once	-	CATSDLRSTNTGELFF	TGTGCCACCAGTGATTTGCGGTCGACGAACACCGGGGAGCTGTTTTTT
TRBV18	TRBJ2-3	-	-	CASSPYAGSNTDTQYF	TGTGCCAGCTCACCATACGCGGGGTCGAACACAGATACGCAGTATTTT
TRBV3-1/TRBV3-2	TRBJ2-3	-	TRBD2	CASSPPLAGGGDTQYF	TGTGCCAGCAGCCCCCCCCTCGCGGGGGGGGGAGATACGCAGTATTTT
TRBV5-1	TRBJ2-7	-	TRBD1	CASSRGQGAYSYEQYF	TGCGCCAGCAGCAGAGGACAGGGCGCTTACTCCTACGAGCAGTACTTC
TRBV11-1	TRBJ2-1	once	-	CASSPRRGGQFF	TGTGCCAGCAGCCCCCGGCGGGGCGGGCAGTTCTTC
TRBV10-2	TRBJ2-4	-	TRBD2	CASSTGGWKNIQYF	TGCGCCAGCAGCACGGGGGGTTGGAAAAACATTCAGTACTTC
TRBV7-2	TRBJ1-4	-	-	CASRGPGGEKLFF	TGTGCCAGCAGGGGGCCCGGGGGTGAAAAACTGTTTTTT
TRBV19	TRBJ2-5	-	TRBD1	CASSIVRGRGQETQYF	TGTGCCAGTAGTATTGTTCGGGGCAGGGGGCAAGAGACCCAGTACTTC
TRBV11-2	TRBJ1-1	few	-	CASSLVNSNTEAFF	TGTGCCAGCAGCTTAGTCAACTCGAACACTGAAGCTTTCTTT
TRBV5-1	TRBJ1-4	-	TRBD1	CASSLAGVRGLTNEKLFF	TGCGCCAGCAGCTTGGCTGGGGTCAGGGGGTTGACTAATGAAAAACTGTTTTTT
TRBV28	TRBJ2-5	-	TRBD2	CASTPGGTGETQYF	TGTGCCAGCACCCCGGGGGGGACGGGAGAGACCCAGTACTTC
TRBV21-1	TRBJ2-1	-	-	CASSSGLAGLYNEQFF	TGTGCCAGCAGCAGTGGACTAGCGGGGCTGTACAATGAGCAGTTCTTC
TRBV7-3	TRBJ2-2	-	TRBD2	CASSPLGSGRADTGELFF	TGTGCCAGCAGCCCATTGGGTAGCGGGAGGGCTGACACCGGGGAGCTGTTTTTT
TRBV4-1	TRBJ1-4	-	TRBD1	CASSQEGGGQGEKLFF	TGCGCCAGCAGCCAAGAGGGCGGTGGACAGGGTGAAAAACTGTTTTTT
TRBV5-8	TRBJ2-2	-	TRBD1	CASSPGTGNTGELFF	TGTGCCAGCAGCCCGGGGACAGGAAACACCGGGGAGCTGTTTTTT
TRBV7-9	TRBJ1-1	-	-	CASSSTENTEAFF	TGTGCCAGCAGCTCGACAGAGAACACTGAAGCTTTCTTT
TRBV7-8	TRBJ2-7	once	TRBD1	CASSLGTGDTYEQYF	TGTGCCAGCAGCCTGGGGACAGGGGACACCTACGAGCAGTACTTC
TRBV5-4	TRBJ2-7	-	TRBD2	CASSFVAGGPYEQYF	TGTGCCAGCAGCTTCGTTGCGGGAGGGCCGTACGAGCAGTACTTC
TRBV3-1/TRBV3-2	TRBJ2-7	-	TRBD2	CASSRGGLANYEQYF	TGTGCCAGCAGCCGGGGGGGACTAGCGAACTACGAGCAGTACTTC
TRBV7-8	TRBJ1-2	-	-	CASSPSGGGYTF	TGTGCCAGCAGCCCCTCGGGAGGTGGCTACACCTTC
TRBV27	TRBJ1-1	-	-	CASSAPHRASTEAFF	TGTGCCAGCAGTGCACCTCACAGGGCCAGCACTGAAGCTTTCTTT
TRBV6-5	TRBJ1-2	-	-	CASSYFLGVRTYGYTF	TGTGCCAGCAGTTACTTCCTGGGAGTCAGAACCTATGGCTACACCTTC
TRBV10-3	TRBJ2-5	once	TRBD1	CAISDDRGLPARTQYF	TGTGCCATCAGTGATGACAGGGGGTTGCCTGCACGGACCCAGTACTTC
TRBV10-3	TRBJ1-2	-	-	CAISGGQPNYGYTF	TGTGCCATCAGTGGCGGACAGCCAAACTATGGCTACACCTTC
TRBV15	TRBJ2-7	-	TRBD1	CATSRTGTGVGEQYF	TGTGCCACCAGCAGGACCGGGACAGGGGTGGGCGAGCAGTACTTC
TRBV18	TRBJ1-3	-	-	CASSPLVVLGNTIYF	TGTGCCAGCTCACCACTCGTAGTCCTCGGAAACACCATATATTTT
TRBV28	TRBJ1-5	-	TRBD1	CASSFRDSFNQPQHF	TGTGCCAGCAGTTTTCGGGACAGTTTCAATCAGCCCCAGCATTTT
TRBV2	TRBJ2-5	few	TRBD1	CASRDRQGIVGETQYF	TGTGCCAGCAGGGACCGACAGGGAATAGTAGGGGAGACCCAGTACTTC
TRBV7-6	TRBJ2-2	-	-	CASSLGPSRLGEVAGELFF	TGTGCCAGCAGCTTAGGGCCCTCCCGACTAGGTGAAGTAGCCGGGGAGCTGTTTTTT
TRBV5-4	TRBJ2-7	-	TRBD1	CASSRQYRGKDEQYF	TGTGCCAGCAGCCGGCAATACAGGGGGAAGGACGAGCAGTACTTC
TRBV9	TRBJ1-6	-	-	CASSARTLNSPLHF	TGTGCCAGCAGCGCGCGAACGCTGAATTCACCCCTCCACTTT
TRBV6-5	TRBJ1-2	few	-	CASMEQGRAYGYTF	TGTGCCAGCATGGAGCAGGGGCGGGCCTATGGCTACACCTTC
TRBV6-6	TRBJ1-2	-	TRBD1	CASSYSTQGAAGYTF	TGTGCCAGCAGTTACTCGACGCAGGGGGCGGCTGGCTACACCTTC
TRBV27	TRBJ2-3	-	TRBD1	CASRTPGQGDTQYF	TGTGCCAGCAGGACCCCGGGACAGGGAGATACGCAGTATTTT
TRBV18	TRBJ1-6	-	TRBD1	CASSPVPGQGSPLHF	TGTGCCAGCTCACCAGTCCCGGGACAGGGTTCACCCCTCCACTTT
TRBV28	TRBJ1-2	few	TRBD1	CASSTRQGANYGYTF	TGTGCCAGCAGCACAAGACAGGGGGCCAACTATGGCTACACCTTC
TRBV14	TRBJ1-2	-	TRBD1	CASSQRQGSSNYGYTF	TGTGCCAGCAGCCAGAGACAGGGATCCTCGAACTATGGCTACACCTTC
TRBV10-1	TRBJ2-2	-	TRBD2	CARTGGGTTGELFF	TGCGCCAGGACCGGGGGGGGGACCACCGGGGAGCTGTTTTTT
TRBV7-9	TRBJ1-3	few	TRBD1	CASSYHRGPMRGNTIYF	TGTGCCAGCAGCTACCACAGGGGGCCTATGAGGGGAAACACCATATATTTT
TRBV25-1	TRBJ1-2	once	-	CASSERLDSPYGYTF	TGTGCCAGCAGTGAAAGATTGGACAGCCCCTATGGCTACACCTTC
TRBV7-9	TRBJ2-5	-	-	CASRPYGTHQETQYF	TGTGCCAGCAGACCGTACGGGACACACCAAGAGACCCAGTACTTC
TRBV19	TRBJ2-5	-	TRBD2	CASSTSGGLSGTQYF	TGTGCCAGTAGTACCAGCGGGGGGCTCAGTGGGACCCAGTACTTC
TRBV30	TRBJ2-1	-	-	CAWSQNNEQFF	TGTGCCTGGAGTCAAAACAATGAGCAGTTCTTC
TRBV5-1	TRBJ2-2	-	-	CASSLSTSGTGELFF	TGCGCCAGCAGCTTATCAACCTCGGGCACCGGGGAGCTGTTTTTT